This T cell receptor beta chain was sequenced in a study of T cells after yellow fever vaccination. They built TCR cDNA with 5'RACE template switching, a step that put in a universal primer site and UMIs. From the 5' RACE reads, TCRdb called clonotypes with MiXCR, one entry per CDR3 protein. This sample yields a few hundred thousand distinct CDR3 sequences, of which 5.2% are seen a single time; less than 3.5% belongs to the top ten. Many counts were recorded for this clonotype. The antigen remains undetermined. Findings and limits, study-wide: Bulk-population clonotypes that are abundant could appear as contaminants in FACS-sorted repertoires. Weaker overall, the secondary response nonetheless peaked faster (day 5 versus 15).

Per the germline V gene, CDR1 is DFQATT and CDR2 is SNEGSKA (reference sequence). This CDR3 is built from 12 residues. Trimming left V 5 bases short and J 0 bases short, with 7 bases between. The material sequenced was CD4+ T cells sorted from PBMCs, taken on the day of the yellow fever booster vaccination. This clonotype was sampled from a man aged 18-30 years who received the YFV17D yellow fever vaccine. The chain carries TRBV20-1 and TRBJ2-5, with TRBD2 as a possible D gene (5 bases). Here the CDR3 reads CSAAGNQETQYF. The DNA for the CDR3 is TGCAGTGCTGCCGGGAACCAAGAGACCCAGTACTTC.